One sample yielded the 16 T cell receptor beta chains listed below, sequenced in a study of blood T cells in healthy people across ages. The second PCR ran roughly 6 to 11 cycles with a sample-barcoded 5' primer and J-beta primers. TCRdb fed the 5' RACE reads into MiXCR, producing one record per CDR3 protein. The data contain some 1.5 million distinct CDR3 sequences, about 30% of them singletons. Sequencing was done on a sample of blood. These receptor sequences come from a woman in her twenties or thirties in good health.

On this clonotype itself: Sequence at one end of the junction differs from germline and may be a read error. CDR3 sequence reads: CASSLAGKVQTRYF. CDR3 DNA sequence: TGTGCCAGCAGCTTGGCAGGCAAGGTCCAGACCCGGTACTTC. This chain uses TRBV7-7 with TRBJ2-5; D is undetermined. This CDR3 has 14 amino acids. Germline V gene lookup returns CDR1 SSHAT and CDR2 FNYEAQ (reference sequence).

Of note for this clonotype: Possible read error: a much larger clone is one base away. V and J are TRBV6-6 and TRBJ2-1; a weak D match, TRBD1 (6 bases). The length of the CDR3 is 14 residues. Germline-derived CDR1 and CDR2 are MNHNY and SVGAGI (reference sequence). CDR3 loop: CASSFSDSRNEQCF. For the CDR3, the DNA is TGTGCCAGCAGTTTCTCGGACAGCCGCAATGAGCAGTGCTTC.

The V call is TRBV6-5, the J call TRBJ1-4; TRBD1 matches at 7 bases. Germline V gene lookup returns CDR1 MNHEY and CDR2 SVGAGI. The CDR3 sequence is 14 residues long. Germline trimming cut 6 bases from V and 5 bases from J; bases unmatched to any gene: 6. The CDR3 here is CASRSGQKNEKLFF. The CDR3 DNA reads TGTGCCAGCAGGTCGGGACAGAAAAATGAAAAACTGTTTTTT.

This clonotype was detected ten times or more. This chain joins TRBV6-5 and TRBJ2-4; 8 nucleotides agree with TRBD2. The CDR3 totals 16 residues. Germline values: CDR1 MNHEY, CDR2 SVGAGI. Losses at the gene ends were 6 bases for V and 0 bases for J; bases not matched to a gene: 7. The CDR3 here is CASSHLAGLAKNIQYF. CDR3 coding DNA: TGTGCCAGCAGCCACCTAGCGGGCCTAGCCAAAAACATTCAGTACTTC.

This sequence joins TRBV3-1 and TRBJ2-5; D tentatively reads TRBD1 or TRBD2 (5 bases each). CDR1 is LGHDT, CDR2 YNNKEL, per germline (reference sequence). Trimming took off 11 bases at V and 5 bases at J, with 15 bases between the two ends. The CDR3 extends over 12 amino acids. CDR3 nucleotides: TGTGCCTCCGGGGCGTTCGGCGAGACCCAGTACTTC. Protein sequence: CASGAFGETQYF.

On this clonotype: A junction end diverges from the germline sequence, so it may reflect a read error. CDR3 nucleotides: TGCGCCAACAGCTTGCTAGCGGAGAGCACAGATACGCAGTATTTT. This gives the protein CANSLLAESTDTQYF. The V and J genes are TRBV5-1 and TRBJ2-3; 7 nucleotides match TRBD2. The CDR3 has 15 residues. Germline V gives CDR1 SGHRS, CDR2 YFSETQ.

J is TRBJ2-3 and V is TRBV5-4, with D perhaps TRBD2 (6 bases). This CDR3 spans 15 amino acids. Germline V gives CDR1 SGHNT, CDR2 YYREEE (reference sequence). The germline V and J ends were trimmed by 0 bases and 8 bases, with 16 bases remaining between them. For the CDR3, the DNA is TGTGCCAGCAGCTTGGTTATGGTAGCGGCACTTACGCAGTATTTT. Residues: CASSLVMVAALTQYF.

This clonotype was seen a few times. The rearrangement joins TRBV7-9 to TRBJ2-3, with a tentative D call TRBD2 (6 bases). This CDR3 is built from 16 residues. The V end was cut by 5 bases, the J end by 0 bases, with 15 bases between. Per germline, CDR1 SEHNR and CDR2 FQNEAQ (reference sequence). This CDR3 is CASSPRDFSSTDTQYF. Written as DNA, the CDR3 is TGTGCCAGCAGCCCACGGGACTTCTCTAGCACAGATACGCAGTATTTT.

The rearrangement joins TRBV20-1 to TRBJ2-7; 8 bases fit TRBD1. Trimming removed 3 bases from V and 0 bases from J; junction bases left unmatched: 4. Looked up from germline, CDR1 is DFQATT and CDR2 is SNEGSKA (reference sequence). The CDR3 has 14 amino acids. DNA for the CDR3: TGCAGTGCTAGTCGGACAGGGAGCTCCTACGAGCAGTACTTC. This gives the protein CSASRTGSSYEQYF.

Many counts were recorded for this clonotype. The chain has TRBV20-1 and TRBJ1-2; a weak D match, TRBD1 (5 bases). V gave up 4 bases and J gave up 5 bases, with 8 bases separating them. CDR3 length: 11 residues. Germline CDR1 DFQATT, CDR2 SNEGSKA (reference sequence). The CDR3 DNA reads as TGCAGTGCTAAGACAGATTATGGCTACACCTTC. Its translation is CSAKTDYGYTF.

This clonotype came up a few times. The chain employs TRBV24-1 and TRBJ2-5, with D possibly being TRBD1 (6 bases). Germline CDR1 reads KGHDR; CDR2 reads SFDVKD. V lost 4 bases, J lost 3 bases, and 17 bases lay in between. CDR3 length: 16 amino acids. CDR3 sequence (DNA): TGTGCCACCAGTGACCCCGTTGGGGGCGGCGAAGAGACCCAGTACTTC. Translation: CATSDPVGGGEETQYF.

The genes are TRBV6-5 and TRBJ2-1; 9 bases are a match to TRBD2. With V trimmed by 6 bases and J by 5 bases, 2 bases remained unmatched. Germline CDR1 MNHEY, CDR2 SVGAGI. The CDR3 spans 13 residues. In DNA, the CDR3 is TGTGCCAGCAGAGCGGGAGGACACAATGAGCAGTTCTTC. Residues: CASRAGGHNEQFF.

CDR3 protein: CSVEDARAQSRNTQYF. The CDR3 DNA follows: TGCAGCGTTGAAGATGCGAGGGCACAATCACGGAATACGCAGTATTTT. The chain is built from TRBV29-1 and TRBJ2-3; tentative D call: TRBD2 (5 bases). Trimming took 0 bases from V and 7 from J, leaving 20 bases between them. This CDR3 has 16 residues. The germline CDR1 and CDR2 sequences are SQVTM and ANQGSEA.

This clonotype was detected only a few times. This could be a read error, since a much larger clone is one nucleotide away. V is TRBV27 and J is TRBJ2-7; TRBD1 agrees at 9 bases. The CDR3 loop spans 13 amino acids. The germline gives CDR1 MNHEY, CDR2 SMNVEV (reference sequence). The CDR3 coding sequence is TGTGCCAGCAGACGGGACAGGGCCAACGATCAGTACTTC. Residues: CASRRDRANDQYF.

V usage is TRBV4-1 and J usage is TRBJ1-1; TRBD1 matches at 7 bases. V lost 1 base, J lost 5 bases, and 7 bases stayed unmatched. CDR1 is MGHRA, CDR2 YSYEKL, per germline. The CDR3 covers 15 residues. CDR3 in amino acids: CASSQALQGRTEAFF. The CDR3 region has the DNA TGCGCCAGCAGCCAAGCCCTACAGGGGAGGACTGAAGCTTTCTTT.

The sample holds a few counts of this clonotype. The genes are TRBV20-1 and TRBJ2-1; possibly TRBD2 for D (5 bases). Per the germline V gene, CDR1 is DFQATT and CDR2 is SNEGSKA (reference sequence). The CDR3 runs to 13 residues. The V gene lost 5 bases and the J gene lost 6 bases, with 14 bases spanning the gap. The chain's CDR3 is CSARTGWGNEQFF. The CDR3 DNA sequence: TGCAGTGCTCGGACGGGATGGGGCAATGAGCAGTTCTTC.